The 11 T cell receptor beta chains presented below share a single source sample, sequenced in a study of blood T cell repertoires in COVID-19. The repertoire was sequenced with immunoSEQ multiplex PCR; TCRdb's copy has only in-frame clones and lacks some. The data show just over 300,000 clones, with more than 75% seen just once and 3.5% to 5% held by the top ten. Input material: PBMCs or T cells enriched from blood (not recorded which). These receptor sequences come from a man between 25 and 39 years old who had recovered from COVID-19.

V and J are TRBV12-3 or TRBV12-4 and TRBJ1-2; D gene uncertain. Trimming pared 1 base from V and 1 base from J, leaving 4 bases between. The CDR3 contains 13 residues. CDR3 in DNA: TGTGCCAGCAGTTTAGGCAGTAACTATGGCTACACCTTC. This translates into CASSLGSNYGYTF.

This chain connects TRBV7-2 to TRBJ1-1, with D hard to call. The V end lost 6 bases, the J end lost 5 bases, and 16 bases lay between the germline ends. The CDR3 totals 14 residues. Looked up from germline, CDR1 is SGHTA and CDR2 is FQGNSA. The DNA for the CDR3 is TGTGCCAGCAGTCAATTCCCCGTCGCGACTGAAGCTTTCTTT. This gives the protein CASSQFPVATEAFF.

The J gene is TRBJ2-3, the V gene TRBV5-1; TRBD1 is a possible D gene (5 bases). Germline V CDR1 and CDR2: SGHRS, YFSETQ. V lost 3 bases and J lost 2, with 13 bases in between. The CDR3 length is 15 residues. CDR3 sequence reads: CASSSPDKNTDTQYF. CDR3 DNA: TGCGCCAGCAGCTCCCCGGACAAGAACACAGATACGCAGTATTTT.

The chain's CDR3 is CASSFTGNQPQHF. The CDR3 DNA reads TGTGCCAGCAGCTTTACTGGCAATCAGCCCCAGCATTTT. The rearrangement links TRBV11-2 to TRBJ1-5; D is undetermined. V was cut by 3 bases and J by 2 bases, with 5 bases left in between. Looked up from germline, CDR1 is SGHAT and CDR2 is FQNNGV. The CDR3 has 13 amino acids.

The chain joins TRBV7-6 to TRBJ1-3; TRBD1 might be the D (6 bases). The CDR3 sequence is 15 residues long. Trimming removed 1 base at V and 4 bases at J, with 11 bases between. CDR1 is SGHVS and CDR2 is FNYEAQ in the germline V gene. The CDR3 sequence: CASSLEPGEGNTIYF. CDR3 sequence (DNA): TGTGCCAGCAGCTTAGAACCAGGGGAGGGAAACACCATATATTTT.

The chain is built from TRBV19 and TRBJ2-7; D gene uncertain. CDR3 length equals 14 residues. Germline values: CDR1 LNHDA, CDR2 SQIVND (reference sequence). Between the trimmed V and J ends, which lost 6 bases and 3 bases, there was a span of 15 bases. This CDR3 is CASSESPPNYEQYF. CDR3 coding DNA: TGTGCCAGTAGCGAGTCCCCCCCCAACTACGAGCAGTACTTC. Looking up the rest from reference TRBV19 and TRBJ2-7 gives the full variable domain: DGGITQSPKYLFRKEGQNVTLSCEQNLNHDAMYWYRQDPGQGLRLIYYSQIVNDFQKGDIAEGYSVSREKKESFPLTVTSAQKNPTAFYLCASSESPPNYEQYFGPGTRLTVT.

This clone appeared a single time. The rearrangement joins TRBV6-5 to TRBJ2-1, with no clear D. The CDR3 runs to 12 residues. V lost 7 bases, J lost 9 bases, and 13 bases lay in between. Germline V gene lookup returns CDR1 MNHEY and CDR2 SVGAGI. The CDR3 protein is CASIFYYGEQFF. The DNA for the CDR3 is TGTGCCAGCATTTTTTACTACGGTGAGCAGTTCTTC.

In this sample, this clone turned up once. The V gene is TRBV27, the J gene TRBJ2-7, with D possibly TRBD2 on 5 matching bases. This CDR3 is built from 12 residues. V lost 3 bases and J lost 7, with 10 bases in between. The germline V gene encodes CDR1 MNHEY and CDR2 SMNVEV (reference sequence). The CDR3 sequence: CASSFGVGEQYF. Written as DNA, the CDR3 is TGTGCCAGCAGTTTCGGGGTGGGGGAGCAGTACTTC.

The rearrangement joins TRBV24-1 to TRBJ1-2, with 8 bases that match TRBD1. The germline gives CDR1 KGHDR, CDR2 SFDVKD. The V segment lost 5 bases and the J segment 4 bases; nucleotides outside the gene matches: 2. This CDR3 contains 13 residues. The CDR3 reads CATSGTGGYGYTF. CDR3 sequence (DNA): TGTGCCACCAGTGGAACAGGGGGCTATGGCTACACCTTC.

This clone appeared a single time. The chain has TRBV2 and TRBJ2-3, with D maybe TRBD1 (5 bases). The germline gives CDR1 SNHLY, CDR2 FYNNEI. V was shortened by 7 bases and J by 3 bases, with 14 bases between the two germline ends. The CDR3 consists of 14 residues. The chain's CDR3 is CASKMGRGTDTQYF. The CDR3 region has the DNA TGTGCCAGCAAGATGGGGCGTGGGACAGATACGCAGTATTTT.

This clone was counted only a few times. The chain carries TRBV6-5 and TRBJ1-4, with a weak D call TRBD1 (5 bases). The CDR3 has 14 amino acids. Trimming left V 7 bases short and J 3 bases short, with 12 bases between. Germline V gene lookup returns CDR1 MNHEY and CDR2 SVGAGI. DNA for the CDR3: TGTGCCAGCACTACCCAGGGTTCTAATGAAAAACTGTTTTTT. It translates to CASTTQGSNEKLFF.